Below, one T cell receptor (beta chain) is given with its context. Its antigen is unknown. The data are from a study of shared clonotypes between healthy human individuals. As defined, naive CD8 cells were CD45RO-negative and positively selected for CCR7, with terminally differentiated effector memory CD45RA+ cells excluded. V gave up 0 bases and J gave up 6 bases, with 3 bases separating them. This CDR3 comprises 11 residues. CDR1 and CDR2 (germline): SEHNR, FQNEAQ (reference sequence). The assay was immunoSEQ multiplex PCR, and TCRdb's table has in-frame clones only and misses some. Of 600,000 or so clones detected, roughly 95% appear once; the ten largest clones hold 0.095% to 0.14%. Whole-study findings and limits: Sharing across four donors was highest in naive CD4 (around 5%) and lowest in memory CD8 (roughly 0.4%).

This chain uses TRBV7-9 with TRBJ2-7; D not resolved. This clonotype was sampled from a woman in her 30s in good health. The sample was naive CD8+ T cells sorted from blood. The CDR3 loop is CASSLAAEQYF. The CDR3 nucleotides read TGTGCCAGCAGCTTAGCGGCCGAGCAGTACTTC.